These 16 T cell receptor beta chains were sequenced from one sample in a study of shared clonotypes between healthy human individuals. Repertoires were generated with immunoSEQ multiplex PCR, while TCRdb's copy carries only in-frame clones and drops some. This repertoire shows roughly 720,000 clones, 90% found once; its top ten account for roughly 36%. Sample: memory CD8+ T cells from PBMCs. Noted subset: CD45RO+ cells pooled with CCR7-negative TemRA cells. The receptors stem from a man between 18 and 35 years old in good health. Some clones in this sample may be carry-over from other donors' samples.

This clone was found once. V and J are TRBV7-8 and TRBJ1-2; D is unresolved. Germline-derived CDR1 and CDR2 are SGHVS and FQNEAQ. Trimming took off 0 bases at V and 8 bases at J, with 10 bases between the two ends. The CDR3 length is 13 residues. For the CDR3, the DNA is TGTGCCAGCAGCTTAGCCCCCACTTGGGGCTACACCTTC. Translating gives CASSLAPTWGYTF.

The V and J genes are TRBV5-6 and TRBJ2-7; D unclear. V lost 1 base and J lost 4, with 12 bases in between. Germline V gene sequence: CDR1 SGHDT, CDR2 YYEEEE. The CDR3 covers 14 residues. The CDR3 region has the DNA TGTGCCAGCAGCTTGAAGGCAGTGGAATACGAGCAGTACTTC. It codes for CASSLKAVEYEQYF. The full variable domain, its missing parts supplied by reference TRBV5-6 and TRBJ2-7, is DAGVTQSPTHLIKTRGQQVTLRCSPKSGHDTVSWYQQALGQGPQFIFQYYEEEERQRGNFPDRFSGHQFPNYSSELNVNALLLGDSALYLCASSLKAVEYEQYFGPGTRLTVT.

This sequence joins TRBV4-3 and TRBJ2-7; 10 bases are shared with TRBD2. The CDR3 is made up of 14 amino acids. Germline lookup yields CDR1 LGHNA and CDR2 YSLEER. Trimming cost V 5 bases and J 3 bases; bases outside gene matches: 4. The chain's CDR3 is CASSTGLADYEQYF. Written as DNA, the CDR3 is TGCGCCAGCAGCACCGGACTAGCGGACTACGAGCAGTACTTC.

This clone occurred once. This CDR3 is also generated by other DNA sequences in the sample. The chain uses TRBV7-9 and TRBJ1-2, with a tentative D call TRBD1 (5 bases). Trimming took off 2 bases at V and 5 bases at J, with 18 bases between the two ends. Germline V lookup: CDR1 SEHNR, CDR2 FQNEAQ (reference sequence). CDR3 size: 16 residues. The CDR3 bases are TGTGCCAGCAGCTTAACCTCCCCCGGGACGCCTTATGGCTACACCTTC. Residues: CASSLTSPGTPYGYTF.

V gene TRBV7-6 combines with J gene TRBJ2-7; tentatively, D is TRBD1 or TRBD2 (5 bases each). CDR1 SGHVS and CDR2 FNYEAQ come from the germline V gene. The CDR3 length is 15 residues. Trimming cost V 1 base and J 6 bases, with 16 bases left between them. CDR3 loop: CASSLGVGKRGEQYF. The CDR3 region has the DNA TGTGCCAGCAGCTTAGGGGTGGGCAAGAGGGGCGAGCAGTACTTC.

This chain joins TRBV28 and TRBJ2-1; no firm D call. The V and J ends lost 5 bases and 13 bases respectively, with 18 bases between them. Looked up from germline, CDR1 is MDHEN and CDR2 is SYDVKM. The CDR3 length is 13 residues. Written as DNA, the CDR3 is TGTGCCAGCAGTATTACCTCGAAGAAGGGACAGTTCTTC. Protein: CASSITSKKGQFF.

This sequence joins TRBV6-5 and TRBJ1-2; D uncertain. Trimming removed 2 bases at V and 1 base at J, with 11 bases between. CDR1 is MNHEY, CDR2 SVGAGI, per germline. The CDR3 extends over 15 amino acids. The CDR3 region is CASSYKFAVNYGYTF. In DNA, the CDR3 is TGTGCCAGCAGTTACAAGTTTGCGGTTAACTATGGCTACACCTTC.

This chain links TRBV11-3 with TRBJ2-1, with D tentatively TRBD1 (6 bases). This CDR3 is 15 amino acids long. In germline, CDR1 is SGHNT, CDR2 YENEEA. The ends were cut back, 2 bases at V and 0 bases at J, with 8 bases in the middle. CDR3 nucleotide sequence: TGTGCCAGCAGCTTAAGGGACAACTCCTACAATGAGCAGTTCTTC. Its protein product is CASSLRDNSYNEQFF.

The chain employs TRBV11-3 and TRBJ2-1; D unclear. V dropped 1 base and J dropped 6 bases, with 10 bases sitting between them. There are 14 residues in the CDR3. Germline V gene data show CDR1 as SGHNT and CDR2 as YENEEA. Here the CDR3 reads CASSLVGSGNEQFF. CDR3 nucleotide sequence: TGTGCCAGCAGCTTAGTCGGGTCGGGCAATGAGCAGTTCTTC.

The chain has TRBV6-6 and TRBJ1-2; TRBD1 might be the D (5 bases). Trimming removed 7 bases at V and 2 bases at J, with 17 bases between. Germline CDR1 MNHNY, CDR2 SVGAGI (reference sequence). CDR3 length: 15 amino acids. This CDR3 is CASNPTTDRNYGYTF. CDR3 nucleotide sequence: TGTGCCAGCAACCCAACCACCGACAGAAACTATGGCTACACCTTC.

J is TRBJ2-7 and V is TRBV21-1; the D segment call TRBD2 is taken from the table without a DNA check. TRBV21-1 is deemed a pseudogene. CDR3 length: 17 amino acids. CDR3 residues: CASSKSKGGESSYEQYF. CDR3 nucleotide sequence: TGTGCCAGCAGCAAAAGTAAGGGCGGGGAGAGCTCCTACGAGCAGTACTTC.

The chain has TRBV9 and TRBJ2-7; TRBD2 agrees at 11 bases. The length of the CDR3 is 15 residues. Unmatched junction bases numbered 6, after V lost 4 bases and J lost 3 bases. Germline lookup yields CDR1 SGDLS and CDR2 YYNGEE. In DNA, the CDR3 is TGTGCCAGCAGCACCCTAGCGGGAGGTTACTACGAGCAGTACTTC. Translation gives CASSTLAGGYYEQYF. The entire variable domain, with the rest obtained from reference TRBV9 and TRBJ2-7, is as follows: DSGVTQTPKHLITATGQRVTLRCSPRSGDLSVYWYQQSLDQGLQFLIQYYNGEERAKGNILERFSAQQFPDLHSELNLSSLELGDSALYFCASSTLAGGYYEQYFGPGTRLTVT.

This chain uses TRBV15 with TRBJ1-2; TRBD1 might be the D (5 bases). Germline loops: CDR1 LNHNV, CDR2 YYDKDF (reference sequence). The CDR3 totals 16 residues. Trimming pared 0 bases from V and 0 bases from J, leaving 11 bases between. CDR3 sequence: CATSRDWGGPNYGYTF. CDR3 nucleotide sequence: TGTGCCACCAGCAGAGATTGGGGGGGACCTAACTATGGCTACACCTTC.

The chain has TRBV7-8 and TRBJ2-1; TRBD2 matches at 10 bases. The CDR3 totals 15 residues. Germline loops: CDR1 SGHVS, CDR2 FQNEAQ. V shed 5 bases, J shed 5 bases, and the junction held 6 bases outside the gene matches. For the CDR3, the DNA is TGTGCCAGCAGCACTCTAGCGGGAGTACACAATGAGCAGTTCTTC. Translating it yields CASSTLAGVHNEQFF.

The CDR3 nucleotides are TGTGCCAGCAGTGATGTGATGCTGACCCAGTACTTC. Amino acids: CASSDVMLTQYF. The chain carries TRBV25-1 and TRBJ2-5; no clear D gene. Per the germline V gene, CDR1 is MGHDK and CDR2 is SYGVNS. The CDR3 consists of 12 residues. Trimming took off 3 bases at V and 7 bases at J, with 9 bases between the two ends.

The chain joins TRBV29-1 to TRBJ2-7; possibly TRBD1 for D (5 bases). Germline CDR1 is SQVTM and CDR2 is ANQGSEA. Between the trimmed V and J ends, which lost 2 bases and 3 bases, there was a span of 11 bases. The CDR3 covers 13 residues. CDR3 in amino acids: CSVEFSDSYEQYF. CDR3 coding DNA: TGCAGCGTTGAATTCTCCGACAGCTACGAGCAGTACTTC.